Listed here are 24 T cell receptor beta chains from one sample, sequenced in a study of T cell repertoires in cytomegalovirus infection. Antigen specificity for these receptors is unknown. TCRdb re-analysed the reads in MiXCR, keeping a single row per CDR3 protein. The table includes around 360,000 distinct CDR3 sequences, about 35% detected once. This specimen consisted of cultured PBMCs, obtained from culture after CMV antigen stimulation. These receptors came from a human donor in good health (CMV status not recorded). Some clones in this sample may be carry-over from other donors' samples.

The CDR3 loop is CAIGARDSYEQYF. The CDR3 DNA is TGTGCCATCGGGGCAAGGGACTCCTACGAGCAGTACTTC. V gene TRBV10-3 combines with J gene TRBJ2-7, with D perhaps TRBD1 (5 bases). Germline CDR1 ENHRY, CDR2 SYGVKD. Between the trimmed V and J ends, which lost 8 bases and 0 bases, there was a span of 11 bases. The CDR3 has 13 amino acids.

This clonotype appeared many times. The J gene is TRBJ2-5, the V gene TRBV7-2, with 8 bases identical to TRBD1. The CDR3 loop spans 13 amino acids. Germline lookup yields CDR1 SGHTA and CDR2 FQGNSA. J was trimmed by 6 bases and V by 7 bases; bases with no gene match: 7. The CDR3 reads CASTKRTGQTQYF. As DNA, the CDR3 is TGTGCCAGCACCAAAAGGACAGGGCAGACCCAGTACTTC.

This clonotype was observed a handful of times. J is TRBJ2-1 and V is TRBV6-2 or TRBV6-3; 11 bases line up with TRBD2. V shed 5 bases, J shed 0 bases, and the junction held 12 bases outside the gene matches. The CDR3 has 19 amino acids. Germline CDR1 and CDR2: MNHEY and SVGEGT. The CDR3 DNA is TGTGCCAGCAGTCAGGGGACTAGCGGCCCCGAGAGCTCCTACAATGAGCAGTTCTTC. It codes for CASSQGTSGPESSYNEQFF.

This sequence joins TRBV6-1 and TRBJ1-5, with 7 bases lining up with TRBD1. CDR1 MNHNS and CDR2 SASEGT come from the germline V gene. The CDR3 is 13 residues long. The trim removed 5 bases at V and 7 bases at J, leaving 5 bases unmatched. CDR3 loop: CASSLGQYQPQHF. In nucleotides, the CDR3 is TGTGCCAGCAGTCTGGGACAGTACCAGCCCCAGCATTTT.

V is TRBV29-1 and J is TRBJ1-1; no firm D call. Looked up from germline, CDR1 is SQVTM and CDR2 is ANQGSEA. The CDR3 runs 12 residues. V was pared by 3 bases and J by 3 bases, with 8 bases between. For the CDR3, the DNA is TGCAGCGTTGAGAAAAGCGACACTGAAGCTTTCTTT. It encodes CSVEKSDTEAFF.

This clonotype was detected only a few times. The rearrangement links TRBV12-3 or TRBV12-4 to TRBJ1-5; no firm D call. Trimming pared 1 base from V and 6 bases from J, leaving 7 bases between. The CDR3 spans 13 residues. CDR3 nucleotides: TGTGCCAGCAGTTTAGAGGGAGGTCAGCCCCAGCATTTT. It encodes CASSLEGGQPQHF.

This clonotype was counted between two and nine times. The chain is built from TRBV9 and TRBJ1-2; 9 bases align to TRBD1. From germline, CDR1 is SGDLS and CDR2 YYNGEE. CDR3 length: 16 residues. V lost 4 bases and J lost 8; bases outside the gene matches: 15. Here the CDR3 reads CASSPYRWDRVDGYTF. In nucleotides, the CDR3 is TGTGCCAGCAGCCCCTATCGTTGGGACAGGGTGGACGGCTACACCTTC. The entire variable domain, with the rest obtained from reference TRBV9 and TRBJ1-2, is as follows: DSGVTQTPKHLITATGQRVTLRCSPRSGDLSVYWYQQSLDQGLQFLIQYYNGEERAKGNILERFSAQQFPDLHSELNLSSLELGDSALYFCASSPYRWDRVDGYTFGSGTRLTVV.

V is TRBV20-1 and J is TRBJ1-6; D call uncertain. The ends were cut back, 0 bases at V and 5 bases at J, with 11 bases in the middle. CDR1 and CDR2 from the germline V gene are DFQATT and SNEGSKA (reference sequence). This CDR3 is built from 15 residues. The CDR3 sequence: CSARDLSGDNSPLHF. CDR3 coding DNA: TGCAGTGCTAGAGACCTCAGCGGTGATAATTCACCCCTCCACTTT.

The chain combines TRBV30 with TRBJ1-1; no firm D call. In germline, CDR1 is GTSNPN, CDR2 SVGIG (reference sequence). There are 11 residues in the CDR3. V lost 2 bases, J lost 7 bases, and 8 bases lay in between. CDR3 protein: CAWSPGGEAFF. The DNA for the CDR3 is TGTGCCTGGAGTCCGGGAGGTGAAGCTTTCTTT.

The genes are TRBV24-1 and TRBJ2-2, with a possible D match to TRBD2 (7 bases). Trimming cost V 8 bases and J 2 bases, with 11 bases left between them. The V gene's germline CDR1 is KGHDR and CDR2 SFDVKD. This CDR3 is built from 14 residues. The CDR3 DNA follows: TGTGCCACCACGGGGGGCCTTAACACCGGGGAGCTGTTTTTT. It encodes CATTGGLNTGELFF.

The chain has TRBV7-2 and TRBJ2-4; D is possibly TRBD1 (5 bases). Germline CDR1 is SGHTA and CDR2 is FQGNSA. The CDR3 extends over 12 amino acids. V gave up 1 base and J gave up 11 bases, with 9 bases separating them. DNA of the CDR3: TGTGCCAGCAGCTTAGGGCAGGGCCTTCAGTACTTC. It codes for CASSLGQGLQYF.

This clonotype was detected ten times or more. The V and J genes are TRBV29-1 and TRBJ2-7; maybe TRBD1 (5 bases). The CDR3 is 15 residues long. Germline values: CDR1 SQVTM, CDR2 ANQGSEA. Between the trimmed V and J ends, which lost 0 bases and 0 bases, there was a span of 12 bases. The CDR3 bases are TGCAGCGTTGAAGATTCAGGGCTCGTCTCCTACGAGCAGTACGTC. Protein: CSVEDSGLVSYEQYV.

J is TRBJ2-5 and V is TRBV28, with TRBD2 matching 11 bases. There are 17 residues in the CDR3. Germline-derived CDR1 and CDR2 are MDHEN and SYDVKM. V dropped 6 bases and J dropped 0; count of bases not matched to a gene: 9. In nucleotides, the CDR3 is TGTGCCAGCAGCCTTGGGACTAGCGGAGGCGACCAAGAGACCCAGTACTTC. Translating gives CASSLGTSGGDQETQYF.

Here the CDR3 DNA reads TGTGCCAGCGCACTAGCGGGGGGGCACGAGCAGTACTTC. Translation: CASALAGGHEQYF. The J gene is TRBJ2-7, the V gene TRBV25-1; 13 bases line up with TRBD2. The CDR3 is 13 amino acids. The V gene's germline CDR1 is MGHDK and CDR2 SYGVNS. The trim removed 8 bases at V and 5 bases at J, leaving 3 bases unmatched.

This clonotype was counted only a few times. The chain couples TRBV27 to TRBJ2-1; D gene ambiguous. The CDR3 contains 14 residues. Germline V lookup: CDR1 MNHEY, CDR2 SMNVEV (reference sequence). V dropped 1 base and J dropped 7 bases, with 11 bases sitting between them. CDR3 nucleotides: TGTGCCAGCAGTTTATACTTGGGGTTAAATGAGCAGTTCTTC. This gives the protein CASSLYLGLNEQFF.

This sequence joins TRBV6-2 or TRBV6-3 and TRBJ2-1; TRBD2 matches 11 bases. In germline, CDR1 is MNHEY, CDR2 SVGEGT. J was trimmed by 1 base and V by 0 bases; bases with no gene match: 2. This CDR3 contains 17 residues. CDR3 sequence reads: CASSYSSGRVSYNEQFF. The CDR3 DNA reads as TGTGCCAGCAGTTACTCTAGCGGGAGGGTGTCCTACAATGAGCAGTTCTTC.

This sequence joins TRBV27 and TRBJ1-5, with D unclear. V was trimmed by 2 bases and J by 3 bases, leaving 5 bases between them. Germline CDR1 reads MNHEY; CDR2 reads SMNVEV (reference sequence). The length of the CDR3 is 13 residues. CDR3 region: CASSLKPNQPQHF. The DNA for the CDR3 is TGTGCCAGCAGTTTAAAGCCCAATCAGCCCCAGCATTTT.

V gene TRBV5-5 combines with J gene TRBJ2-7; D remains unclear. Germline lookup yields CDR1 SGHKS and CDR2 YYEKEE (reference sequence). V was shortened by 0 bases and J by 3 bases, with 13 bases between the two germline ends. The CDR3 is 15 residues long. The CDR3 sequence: CASSLGQLGVYEQYF. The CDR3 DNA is TGTGCCAGCAGCTTGGGCCAACTTGGAGTCTACGAGCAGTACTTC.

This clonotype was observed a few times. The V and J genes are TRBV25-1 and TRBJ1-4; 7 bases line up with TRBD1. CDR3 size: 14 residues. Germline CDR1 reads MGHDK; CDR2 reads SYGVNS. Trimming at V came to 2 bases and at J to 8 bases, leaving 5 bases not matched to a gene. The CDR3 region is CASSEEGAPEKLFF. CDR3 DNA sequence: TGTGCCAGCAGTGAAGAGGGGGCGCCGGAAAAACTGTTTTTT.

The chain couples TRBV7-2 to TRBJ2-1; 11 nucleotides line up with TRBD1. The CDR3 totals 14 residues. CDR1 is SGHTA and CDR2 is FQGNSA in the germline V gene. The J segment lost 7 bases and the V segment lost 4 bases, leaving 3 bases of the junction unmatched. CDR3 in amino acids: CASSSGQGVNEQFF. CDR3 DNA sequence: TGTGCCAGCAGCTCGGGACAGGGGGTGAATGAGCAGTTCTTC.

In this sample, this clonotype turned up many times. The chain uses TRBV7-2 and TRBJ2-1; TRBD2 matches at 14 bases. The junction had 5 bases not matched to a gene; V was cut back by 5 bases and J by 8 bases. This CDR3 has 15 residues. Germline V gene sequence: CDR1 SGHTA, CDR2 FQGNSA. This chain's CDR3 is CASSEGLAGVYEQFF. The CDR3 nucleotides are TGTGCCAGCAGCGAGGGACTAGCGGGAGTGTATGAGCAGTTCTTC.

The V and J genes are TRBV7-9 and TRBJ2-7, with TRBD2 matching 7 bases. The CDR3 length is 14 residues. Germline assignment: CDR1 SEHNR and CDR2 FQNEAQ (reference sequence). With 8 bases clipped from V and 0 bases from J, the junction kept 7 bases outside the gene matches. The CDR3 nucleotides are TGTGCCAGCGCGCCCGGGACTATCTCCTACGAGCAGTACTTC. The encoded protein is CASAPGTISYEQYF.

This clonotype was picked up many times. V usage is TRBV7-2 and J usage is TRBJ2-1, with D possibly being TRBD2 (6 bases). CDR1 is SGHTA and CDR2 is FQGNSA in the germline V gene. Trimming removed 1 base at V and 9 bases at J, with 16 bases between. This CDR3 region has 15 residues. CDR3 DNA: TGTGCCAGCAGCTTAGGCTCACTAGCTCACGGTGAGCAGTTCTTC. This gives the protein CASSLGSLAHGEQFF. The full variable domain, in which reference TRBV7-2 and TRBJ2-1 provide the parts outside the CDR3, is GAGVSQSPSNKVTEKGKDVELRCDPISGHTALYWYRQSLGQGLEFLIYFQGNSAPDKSGLPSDRFSAERTGGSVSTLTIQRTQQEDSAVYLCASSLGSLAHGEQFFGPGTRLTVL.

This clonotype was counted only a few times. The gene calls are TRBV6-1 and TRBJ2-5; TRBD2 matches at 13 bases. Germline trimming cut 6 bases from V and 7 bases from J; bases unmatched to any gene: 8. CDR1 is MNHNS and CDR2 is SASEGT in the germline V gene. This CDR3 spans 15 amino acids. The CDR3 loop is CASSPGLAGAGTQYF. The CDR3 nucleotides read TGTGCCAGCAGCCCCGGACTAGCGGGGGCTGGGACCCAGTACTTC.